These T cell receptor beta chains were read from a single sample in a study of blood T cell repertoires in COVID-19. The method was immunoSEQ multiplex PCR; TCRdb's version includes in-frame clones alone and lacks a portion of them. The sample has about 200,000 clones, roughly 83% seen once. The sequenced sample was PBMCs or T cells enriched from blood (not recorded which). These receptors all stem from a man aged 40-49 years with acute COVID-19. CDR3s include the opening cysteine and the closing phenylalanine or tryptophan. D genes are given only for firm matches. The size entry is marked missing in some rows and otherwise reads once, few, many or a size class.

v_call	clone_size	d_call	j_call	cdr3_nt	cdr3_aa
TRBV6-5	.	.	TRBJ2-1	TGTGCCAGCAGCTTTCCTAGCGACGTCGGTGAGCAGTTCTTC	CASSFPSDVGEQFF
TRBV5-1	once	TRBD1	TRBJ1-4	TGCGCCAGCGGCACAGGGGGCTTTGGAGAAAAACTGTTTTTT	CASGTGGFGEKLFF
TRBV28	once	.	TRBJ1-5	TGTGCCAGCAGTTTACTTTCGGGTCAGCCCCAGCATTTT	CASSLLSGQPQHF
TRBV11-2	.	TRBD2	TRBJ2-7	TGTGCCAGCACCCCGGGGGGTGTATTTTCCTACGAGCAGTACTTC	CASTPGGVFSYEQYF
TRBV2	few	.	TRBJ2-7	TGTGCCAGCAGGTGGGACTTGACCTCCTACGAGCAGTACTTC	CASRWDLTSYEQYF
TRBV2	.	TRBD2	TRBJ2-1	TGTGCCAGCAGTGCCCTAACGGGACTAGCGGGAGTGACCTACAATGAGCAGTTCTTC	CASSALTGLAGVTYNEQFF
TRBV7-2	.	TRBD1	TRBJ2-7	TGTGCCAGCAGCTTATGGTTGATCGGGACAGGGGCCTCCTACGAGCAGTACTTC	CASSLWLIGTGASYEQYF
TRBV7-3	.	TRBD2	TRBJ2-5	TGTGCCAGCAGCCAGACTAGCGGTGAGACCCAGTACTTC	CASSQTSGETQYF
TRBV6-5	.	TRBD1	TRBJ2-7	TGTGCCAGCAGCACAGGGGGCGCCGGTTACGAGCAGTACTTC	CASSTGGAGYEQYF
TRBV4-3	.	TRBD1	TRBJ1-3	TGCGCCAGCAGCCGCCAGCCGGCCCGGACAGGGACAAACACCATATATTTT	CASSRQPARTGTNTIYF
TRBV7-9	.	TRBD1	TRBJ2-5	TGTGCCAGCCGACCTACAGGGGGAGGAGAGACCCAGTACTTC	CASRPTGGGETQYF
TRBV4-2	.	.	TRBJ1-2	TGTGCCAGCAGCCACCCCGCGGGGGTTCCAAACTATGGCTACACCTTC	CASSHPAGVPNYGYTF
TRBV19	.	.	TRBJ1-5	TGTGCCAGTAGTATTTCCGGGAACAGCAATCAGCCCCAGCATTTT	CASSISGNSNQPQHF
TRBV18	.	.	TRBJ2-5	TGTGCCAGCTCACCATTGGGCTGGGGAGAGGAGGAGACCCAGTACTTC	CASSPLGWGEEETQYF
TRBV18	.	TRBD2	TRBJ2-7	TGTGCCAGCTCACGGACTAGCGCCTCCTACGAGCAGTACTTC	CASSRTSASYEQYF
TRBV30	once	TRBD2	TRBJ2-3	TGTGCCTGGACCTTGGGACTAGCAGACACAGATACGCAGTATTTT	CAWTLGLADTDTQYF